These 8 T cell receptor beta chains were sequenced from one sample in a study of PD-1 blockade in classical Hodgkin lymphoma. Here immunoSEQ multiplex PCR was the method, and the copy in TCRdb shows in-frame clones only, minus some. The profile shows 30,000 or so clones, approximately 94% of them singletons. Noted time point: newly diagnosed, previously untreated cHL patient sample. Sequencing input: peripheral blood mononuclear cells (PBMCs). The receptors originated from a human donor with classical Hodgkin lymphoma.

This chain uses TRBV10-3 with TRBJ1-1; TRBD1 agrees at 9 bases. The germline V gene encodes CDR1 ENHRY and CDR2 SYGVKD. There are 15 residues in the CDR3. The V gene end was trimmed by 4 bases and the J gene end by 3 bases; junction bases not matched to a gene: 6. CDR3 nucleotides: TGTGCCATCAGTGCGTCCGGGACAGGGTACACTGAAGCTTTCTTT. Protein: CAISASGTGYTEAFF.

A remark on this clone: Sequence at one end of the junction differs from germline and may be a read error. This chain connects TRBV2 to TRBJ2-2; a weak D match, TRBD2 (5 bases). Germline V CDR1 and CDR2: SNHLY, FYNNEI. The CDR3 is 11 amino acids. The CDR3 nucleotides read TGTGCCAGCCCGCAAGTACGGGGAGCTGTTTTT. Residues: CASPQVRGAVF.

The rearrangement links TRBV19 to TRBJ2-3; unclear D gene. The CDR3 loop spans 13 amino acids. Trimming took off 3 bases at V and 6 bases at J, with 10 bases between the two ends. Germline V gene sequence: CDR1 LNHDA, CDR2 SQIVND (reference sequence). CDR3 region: CASSILPSDTQYF. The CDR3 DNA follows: TGTGCCAGTAGTATTCTTCCCTCGGATACGCAGTATTTT.

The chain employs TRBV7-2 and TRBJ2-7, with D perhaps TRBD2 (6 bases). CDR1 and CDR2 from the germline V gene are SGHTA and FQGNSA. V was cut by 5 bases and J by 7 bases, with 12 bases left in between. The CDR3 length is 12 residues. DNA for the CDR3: TGTGCCAGCAGCCCTTTGACTAGTGAGCAGTACTTC. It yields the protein CASSPLTSEQYF.

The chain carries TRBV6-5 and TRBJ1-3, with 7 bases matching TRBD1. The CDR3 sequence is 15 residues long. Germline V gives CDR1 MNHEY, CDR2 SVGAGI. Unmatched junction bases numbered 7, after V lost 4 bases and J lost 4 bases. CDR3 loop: CASSSFNRGGNTIYF. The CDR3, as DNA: TGTGCCAGCAGTTCCTTCAACAGGGGCGGAAACACCATATATTTT.

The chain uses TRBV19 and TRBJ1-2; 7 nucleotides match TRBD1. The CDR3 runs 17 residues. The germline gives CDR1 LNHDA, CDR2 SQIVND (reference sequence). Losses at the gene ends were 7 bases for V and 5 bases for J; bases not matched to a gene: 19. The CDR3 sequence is CASTGITTGKFPYGYTF. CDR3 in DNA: TGTGCCAGTACGGGGATAACGACAGGGAAGTTTCCATATGGCTACACCTTC. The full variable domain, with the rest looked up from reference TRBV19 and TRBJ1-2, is DGGITQSPKYLFRKEGQNVTLSCEQNLNHDAMYWYRQDPGQGLRLIYYSQIVNDFQKGDIAEGYSVSREKKESFPLTVTSAQKNPTAFYLCASTGITTGKFPYGYTFGSGTRLTVV.

The CDR3 sequence: CASSVRFSSADTQYF. CDR3 bases: TGTGCCAGCAGCGTACGGTTTTCTAGCGCAGATACGCAGTATTTT. This chain uses TRBV9 with TRBJ2-3; TRBD2 is a possible D gene (6 bases). Trimming stripped 1 base from V and 4 bases from J, with 13 bases between. Germline V gene sequence: CDR1 SGDLS, CDR2 YYNGEE. This CDR3 has 15 residues. The variable domain in full, completed from reference TRBV9 and TRBJ2-3, reads DSGVTQTPKHLITATGQRVTLRCSPRSGDLSVYWYQQSLDQGLQFLIQYYNGEERAKGNILERFSAQQFPDLHSELNLSSLELGDSALYFCASSVRFSSADTQYFGPGTRLTVL.

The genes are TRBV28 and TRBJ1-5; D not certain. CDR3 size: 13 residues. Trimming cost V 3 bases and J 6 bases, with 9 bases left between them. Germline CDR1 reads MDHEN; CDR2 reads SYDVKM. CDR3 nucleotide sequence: TGTGCCAGCAGTTTCCCCCCACGTCAGCCCCAGCATTTT. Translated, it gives CASSFPPRQPQHF.